Following are 5 T cell receptor beta chains from one sample sequenced in a study of blood T cell repertoires in COVID-19. Libraries were prepared by immunoSEQ multiplex PCR; TCRdb keeps only in-frame clonotypes and omits some of them. This table holds roughly 46,000 clones, roughly 80% found once. Sequenced: peripheral blood. These receptors all come from a man aged 55 to 70 with active COVID-19.

The chain employs TRBV5-1 and TRBJ2-7, with unresolved D. Trimming took 0 bases from V and 5 from J, leaving 9 bases between them. This CDR3 has 13 amino acids. CDR1 is SGHRS, CDR2 YFSETQ, per germline. The CDR3 DNA is TGCGCCAGCAGCTTGGGCCCGAGCGACGAGCAGTACTTC. It encodes CASSLGPSDEQYF.

This chain uses TRBV7-2 with TRBJ1-1; perhaps TRBD1 as D (5 bases). The V gene lost 4 bases and the J gene lost 4 bases, with 7 bases spanning the gap. Germline V gene data show CDR1 as SGHTA and CDR2 as FQGNSA. CDR3 size: 12 residues. The chain's CDR3 is CASSSQGTEAFF. CDR3 nucleotides: TGTGCCAGCAGCTCCCAGGGCACTGAAGCTTTCTTT. The whole variable domain, filled in from reference TRBV7-2 and TRBJ1-1, reads GAGVSQSPSNKVTEKGKDVELRCDPISGHTALYWYRQSLGQGLEFLIYFQGNSAPDKSGLPSDRFSAERTGGSVSTLTIQRTQQEDSAVYLCASSSQGTEAFFGQGTRLTVV.

The count of this clone is one. The chain recombines TRBV7-9 with TRBJ1-2; D remains ambiguous. The CDR3 is 14 residues long. V gave up 3 bases and J gave up 8 bases, with 16 bases separating them. CDR1 is SEHNR and CDR2 is FQNEAQ in the germline V gene (reference sequence). The CDR3 DNA follows: TGTGCCAGCAGCTTGCAAAATCAAGCGGCCGGCTACACCTTC. Protein product: CASSLQNQAAGYTF.

This clone was counted a few times. The chain carries TRBV4-2 and TRBJ1-2, with 9 bases that match TRBD1. Trimming removed 3 bases from V and 4 bases from J; junction bases left unmatched: 3. The CDR3 length is 14 residues. Germline CDR1 LGHNA, CDR2 YNFKEQ. In DNA form, the CDR3 reads TGTGCCAGCAGCCAGGGACAGGGAAGCTATGGCTACACCTTC. Translated, it gives CASSQGQGSYGYTF.

The table lists this clone with a count of one. The chain couples TRBV5-1 to TRBJ2-7; D is perhaps TRBD1 (6 bases). Germline values: CDR1 SGHRS, CDR2 YFSETQ. V lost 4 bases, J lost 3 bases, and 11 bases lay in between. The length of the CDR3 is 13 residues. CDR3: CASSPDSYYEQYF. In nucleotides, the CDR3 is TGCGCCAGCAGCCCGGACAGCTACTACGAGCAGTACTTC.